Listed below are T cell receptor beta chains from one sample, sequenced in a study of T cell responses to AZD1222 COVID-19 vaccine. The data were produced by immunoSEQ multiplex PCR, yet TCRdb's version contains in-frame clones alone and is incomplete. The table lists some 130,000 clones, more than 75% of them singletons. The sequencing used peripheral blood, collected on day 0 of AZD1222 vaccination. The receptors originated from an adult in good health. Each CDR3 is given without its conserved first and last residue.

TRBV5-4 ASSPRQGGDEQY
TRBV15 ATSREQVYSPLH
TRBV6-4 ASSRDGGAQDTQY
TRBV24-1 ATEHQGQATDTQY
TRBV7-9 ASSSPDRGHNQPQH
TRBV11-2 ASSLGGDTQY
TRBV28 ASSLPRLYGYT
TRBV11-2 ASSLAPSNRSLH
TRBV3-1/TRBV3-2 ASSPLRGASNTGELF
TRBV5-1 ASSLTSGVYTGELF
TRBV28 ASTTGQGWETQY
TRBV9 ASSAGYLREKLF
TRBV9 ASSEGLAGYEQY
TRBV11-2 ASSFEVGAINTGELF
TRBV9 ASSAGGGTEAF
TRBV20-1 SASLLPGQPNEGYT
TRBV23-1 ASSQSGQPRIAYEQY
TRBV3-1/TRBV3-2 ASSHLAGGRHEQF
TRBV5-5 ASSLRWQGNTGELF
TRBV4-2 ASSQRDTEREETQY
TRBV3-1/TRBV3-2 ASSSYNEQF
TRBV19 ASSMSYRWAGANVLT
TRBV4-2 ASSQVVGEFGQPQH